This T cell receptor beta chain comes out of a study of PD-1 blockade in classical Hodgkin lymphoma. The study, taken as a whole, reports: CD4+ TCR diversity, unlike CD8+, climbed significantly by C4D1. Repertoire difference causes, possibly disease activity or prior therapy, remain undefined.

Every patient had relapsed following autologous stem cell transplantation, and cohorts differed in brentuximab vedotin exposure. Best outcomes ranged across complete response, partial response and progressive disease. Profiled with immunoSEQ multiplex PCR; TCRdb holds only in-frame clones, not every one. This sample has about 6,300 clones, with about 86% found just once. Notes on this clone: What it binds is not known.

The sample in question was peripheral blood mononuclear cells (PBMCs), obtained before the second cycle of nivolumab. This TCR came from a human donor with classical Hodgkin lymphoma.

CDR3 residues: CASSLGAGPTGRYTF. DNA for the CDR3: TGTGCCAGCAGCTTAGGGGCAGGGCCGACGGGTCGCTACACCTTC. The chain links TRBV7-9 to TRBJ1-2; weak D call: TRBD1 (5 bases). This CDR3 has 15 amino acids. Deletions cut 1 base from V and 9 bases from J, with 18 bases between. CDR1 is SEHNR, CDR2 FQNEAQ, per germline (reference sequence).